These T cell receptor beta chains were read from a single sample in a study of shared clonotypes between healthy human individuals. Measured with immunoSEQ multiplex PCR; TCRdb has only the in-frame clones, and not every one. The sample records about 640,000 clones, about two thirds being singletons. The specimen was memory CD4+ T cells sorted from blood. All receptors come from a woman aged 25 to 39 in good health. Both conserved end residues are part of each CDR3. D genes are given only for firm matches. Expanded clones get a size class; other rows say once, few or many, or leave the size out.

TRBD1,TRBV25-1,TRBJ2-3,once,TGTGCCAGCAGGAAGGGACAGGGGGCAACAGATACGCAGTATTTT,CASRKGQGATDTQYF
NA,TRBV7-8,TRBJ1-5,NA,TGTGCCAGCAGCCATTTCGTTAGGGGAAGCAATCAGCCCCAGCATTTT,CASSHFVRGSNQPQHF
NA,TRBV7-9,TRBJ1-2,NA,TGTGCCAGCAGCTTGTCTCAGGGAATTAACTATGGCTACACCTTC,CASSLSQGINYGYTF
TRBD1,TRBV28,TRBJ1-4,NA,TGTGCCAGCAGTTTACCAGACAGGGGATATGAAAAACTGTTTTTT,CASSLPDRGYEKLFF
NA,TRBV7-9,TRBJ2-5,NA,TGTGCCAGCAGCGATCGGGATGTGGAGACCCAGTACTTC,CASSDRDVETQYF
NA,TRBV7-9,TRBJ2-7,few,TGTGCCAGCAGCTTGGACACCTCCTACGAGCAGTACTTC,CASSLDTSYEQYF
TRBD2,TRBV6-1,TRBJ2-2,NA,TGTGCCAGCAGTGACCGGGGGGGAGCGGACACCGGGGAGCTGTTTTTT,CASSDRGGADTGELFF
TRBD2,TRBV5-8,TRBJ2-2,NA,TGTGCCAGCAGTCTGGGACTAGCGGGAGTGGGCACCGGGGAGCTGTTTTTT,CASSLGLAGVGTGELFF
NA,TRBV5-4,TRBJ2-7,NA,TGTGCCAGCAGCTTGGATCCGGGGTCCTACGAGCAGTACTTC,CASSLDPGSYEQYF
NA,TRBV2,TRBJ2-2,NA,TGTGCCAGTAAAAGGGACACTAACACCGGGGAGCTGTTTTTT,CASKRDTNTGELFF
TRBD2,TRBV11-2,TRBJ2-1,NA,TGTGCCAGCAGACAAACTAGCGGGAGCTACAATGAGCAGTTCTTC,CASRQTSGSYNEQFF
NA,TRBV5-1,TRBJ2-1,few,TGCGCCAGCAGCTTACAAAGCGCCAGAGTTAGGGAGCAGTTCTTC,CASSLQSARVREQFF
NA,TRBV5-1,TRBJ2-5,few,TGCGCCAGCAGCTTGGCGACAGCGCTCCTCCAAGAGACCCAGTACTTC,CASSLATALLQETQYF
TRBD1,TRBV19,TRBJ1-5,NA,TGTGCCAGTAGTTCATGGACAGGGTCAAGCAATCAGCCCCAGCATTTT,CASSSWTGSSNQPQHF
TRBD1,TRBV5-1,TRBJ2-3,NA,TGCGCCAGCAGCTGGCAAAACAGGGGTGTGGCAGATACGCAGTATTTT,CASSWQNRGVADTQYF
NA,TRBV2,TRBJ1-5,few,TGTGCCAGCAGGACGCTTTTGGATCAGCCCCAGCATTTT,CASRTLLDQPQHF
NA,TRBV9,TRBJ1-2,NA,TGTGCCAGCAGCGTACTAACAGCACCTAACTATGGCTACACCTTC,CASSVLTAPNYGYTF
TRBD2,TRBV10-3,TRBJ2-3,NA,TGTGCCATCCTGCGGGAGGGCACAGATACGCAGTATTTT,CAILREGTDTQYF
TRBD2,TRBV5-1,TRBJ2-7,many,TGCGCCAGCAGCCGCGGGACTAGCGGGACCGAGCAGTACTTC,CASSRGTSGTEQYF
NA,TRBV30,TRBJ2-5,NA,TGTGCCTGGACGGCCCAGGGGACCCAGTACTTC,CAWTAQGTQYF
TRBD2,TRBV11-2,TRBJ2-7,few,TGTGCCAGCAGCTTCAAACTAGCGGACTACGAGCAGTACTTC,CASSFKLADYEQYF
NA,TRBV5-1,TRBJ2-7,NA,TGCGCCAGCAGCTTCGACAGGACCTACGAGCAGTACTTC,CASSFDRTYEQYF
TRBD2,TRBV9,TRBJ2-5,NA,TGTGCCAGCAGCGTAGGGGCTAGCGGGAGGAGTGTAGAGACCCAGTACTTC,CASSVGASGRSVETQYF
NA,TRBV5-1,TRBJ2-1,NA,TGCGCCAGCAGCTACCAGGGTAGCTCCTACAATGAGCAGTTCTTC,CASSYQGSSYNEQFF
TRBD1,TRBV2,TRBJ1-4,few,TGTGCCAGCGCCGGGACAGGGGGTGAAAAACTGTTTTTT,CASAGTGGEKLFF
TRBD1,TRBV5-1,TRBJ1-1,NA,TGCGCCAGCAGCACGGGACAGGTTATGGACACTGAAGCTTTCTTT,CASSTGQVMDTEAFF
NA,TRBV7-9,TRBJ2-1,NA,TGTGCCAGCAGTCATGACGCTAGCCGTTACAATGAGCAGTTCTTC,CASSHDASRYNEQFF
NA,TRBV29-1,TRBJ1-5,few,TGCAGCGTGACCTTGAGCGGCGATCAGCCCCAGCATTTT,CSVTLSGDQPQHF
NA,TRBV4-1,TRBJ2-4,once,TGCGCCAGCAGCTGGCTTGTAGGGTCGGCCAAAAACATTCAGTACTTC,CASSWLVGSAKNIQYF
NA,TRBV5-1,TRBJ2-1,NA,TGCGCCAGCAGCTTCCCTGGCGGCCGACGCTACAATGAGCAGTTCTTC,CASSFPGGRRYNEQFF
TRBD2,TRBV5-1,TRBJ2-1,NA,TGCGCCAGCAGCTTGGGGGAGGGCCCATACAATGAGCAGTTCTTC,CASSLGEGPYNEQFF
NA,TRBV18,TRBJ2-4,NA,TGTGCCAGCTCACCGTTAGATACTGACAAAAACATTCAGTACTTC,CASSPLDTDKNIQYF
TRBD2,TRBV7-9,TRBJ2-3,NA,TGTGCCAGCAGCCCTACTTCCGGACTAGCGGGAGGGCCGAGTTCTACGCAGTATTTT,CASSPTSGLAGGPSSTQYF
NA,TRBV19,TRBJ2-2,NA,TGTGCCAGTAGTAGTAAGGCTAGTGGCACCGGGGAGCTGTTTTTT,CASSSKASGTGELFF
TRBD2,TRBV7-3,TRBJ2-1,few,TGTGCCAGCAGCTTGCGCGTTACCGGGACTAGCGGGAGAAATGAGCAGTTCTTC,CASSLRVTGTSGRNEQFF
TRBD1,TRBV18,TRBJ2-1,NA,TGTGCCAGCTCAAGCTCCGGGACAGGGGGCCTCAATGAGCAGTTCTTC,CASSSSGTGGLNEQFF
NA,TRBV29-1,TRBJ1-1,NA,TGCAGCGTCGCCATTCAGGGGACTACTGAAGCTTTCTTT,CSVAIQGTTEAFF
NA,TRBV25-1,TRBJ2-1,NA,TGTGCCAGCAGTGATCGCTCCGGGGGATCCTACAATGAGCAGTTCTTC,CASSDRSGGSYNEQFF
TRBD1,TRBV19,TRBJ1-1,NA,TGTGCCAGTAGTTTTACAGGGGACACTGAAGCTTTCTTT,CASSFTGDTEAFF
NA,TRBV18,TRBJ1-4,NA,TGTGCCAGCTCACCTGAGGGGACTAATGAAAAACTGTTTTTT,CASSPEGTNEKLFF
NA,TRBV20-1,TRBJ2-1,few,TGCAGTGCTACCCGGGACCTACAGTTCTTC,CSATRDLQFF
TRBD1,TRBV6-1,TRBJ2-2,NA,TGTGCCAGCAGTGAAGGGCAGGGGGCGGGCGGGGAGCTGTTTTTT,CASSEGQGAGGELFF
NA,TRBV6-1,TRBJ2-7,NA,TGTGCCAGCAGTGAACGGCCGGGCCTCTCCTACGAGCAGTACTTC,CASSERPGLSYEQYF
NA,TRBV9,TRBJ2-1,NA,TGTGCCAGCAGCGTAGCTCCCCGTCCCTTCAATGAGCAGTTCTTC,CASSVAPRPFNEQFF
NA,TRBV27,TRBJ1-4,NA,TGTGCCAGCAGCAGGACTAAGGCAAGGAGGGCTAATGAAAAACTGTTTTTT,CASSRTKARRANEKLFF
NA,TRBV6-6,TRBJ1-2,NA,TGTGCCAGCAGTTACTCTGGGGAGGGGAAGGACTACACCTTC,CASSYSGEGKDYTF
NA,TRBV19,TRBJ2-1,NA,TGTGCCAGTAGTGAAGGGGCTGCGGATGAGCAGTTCTTC,CASSEGAADEQFF
TRBD2,TRBV5-8,TRBJ2-1,NA,TGTGCCAGCAGCTTTACCGGGACTAGCGGCGCGGGGGAGCAGTTCTTC,CASSFTGTSGAGEQFF